A single sample is the source of the 30 T cell receptor beta chains below, sequenced in a study of T cells in Graves' hyperthyroidism and ophthalmopathy. Amplified regions were TCR beta CDR3 sequences from RNA transcripts. RT-PCR in the first round (using the HTBI primer set) targeted the TCR CDR3. TCRdb processed the multiplex PCR reads anew with MiXCR; each CDR3 protein has one entry. The sample includes under 700,000 distinct CDR3 sequences, under 60% seen only once; the top ten take about 8.2%. Sequencing input: peripheral blood or thyroid tissue (not recorded which). These receptors came from a woman aged 18-35 years with Graves' hyperthyroidism.

This sequence joins TRBV20-1 and TRBJ2-5; 7 positions agree with TRBD1. The length of the CDR3 is 15 residues. The V and J ends lost 3 bases and 5 bases, in that order; junction bases with no gene match: 12. Germline V gene data show CDR1 as DFQATT and CDR2 as SNEGSKA (reference sequence). Here the CDR3 DNA reads TGCAGTGCTAGGGGACGGGACAGACTGAGGGAGACCCAGTACTTC. This translates into CSARGRDRLRETQYF.

Ten or more counts support this clonotype. This rearrangement joins TRBV29-1 to TRBJ1-5; the match to TRBD1 covers 12 bases. The trim removed 6 bases at V and 3 bases at J, leaving 3 bases unmatched. CDR3 length: 14 amino acids. Germline CDR1 SQVTM, CDR2 ANQGSEA. The CDR3 bases are TGCAGCGTGTCGGGACAGGGGGCCAATCAGCCCCAGCATTTT. As protein: CSVSGQGANQPQHF.

This clonotype was counted ten times or more. The V gene is TRBV5-1, the J gene TRBJ1-5; D is undetermined. V lost 0 bases and J 5 bases, leaving 6 bases between the germline ends. The CDR3 runs 13 residues. Germline CDR1 is SGHRS and CDR2 is YFSETQ. The CDR3 sequence: CASSLEQDQPQHF. The CDR3 DNA sequence: TGCGCCAGCAGCTTGGAGCAGGATCAGCCCCAGCATTTT. Based on the CDR3 plus reference TRBV5-1 and TRBJ1-5, the full variable domain is KAGVTQTPRYLIKTRGQQVTLSCSPISGHRSVSWYQQTPGQGLQFLFEYFSETQRNKGNFPGRFSGRQFSNSRSEMNVSTLELGDSALYLCASSLEQDQPQHFGDGTRLSIL.

This clonotype occurred many times. The V gene is TRBV2, the J gene TRBJ2-7; 13 bases line up with TRBD2. The J segment lost 7 bases and the V segment lost 6 bases, leaving 3 bases of the junction unmatched. Germline V gene lookup returns CDR1 SNHLY and CDR2 FYNNEI. This CDR3 comprises 13 residues. Written as DNA, the CDR3 is TGTGCCAGCAGACTAGCGGGAGGGGGTGAGCAGTACTTC. Amino acids: CASRLAGGGEQYF.

The sample holds many counts of this clonotype. This chain links TRBV7-2 with TRBJ1-3; D gene unclear. Germline V gives CDR1 SGHTA, CDR2 FQGNSA. Trimming pared 3 bases from V and 7 bases from J, leaving 7 bases between. This CDR3 region has 12 residues. The CDR3 coding sequence is TGTGCCAGCAGCTTCACCCGGAACACCATATATTTT. Its translation is CASSFTRNTIYF. Supplemented by reference TRBV7-2 and TRBJ1-3, the full variable domain reads GAGVSQSPSNKVTEKGKDVELRCDPISGHTALYWYRQSLGQGLEFLIYFQGNSAPDKSGLPSDRFSAERTGGSVSTLTIQRTQQEDSAVYLCASSFTRNTIYFGEGSWLTVV.

The rearrangement joins TRBV19 to TRBJ1-6; possible D gene TRBD1, 5 bases. V was trimmed by 6 bases and J by 4 bases, leaving 13 bases between them. Germline CDR1 and CDR2: LNHDA and SQIVND (reference sequence). The CDR3 sequence is 15 residues long. CDR3 loop: CASRPGREYNSPLHF. CDR3 coding DNA: TGTGCCAGTAGGCCGGGACGGGAGTATAATTCACCCCTCCACTTT.

In its sample, this clonotype was seen many times. The chain employs TRBV9 and TRBJ1-1; D is ambiguous. Between the trimmed V and J ends, which lost 3 bases and 4 bases, there was a span of 10 bases. There are 13 residues in the CDR3. Germline CDR1 is SGDLS and CDR2 is YYNGEE. The DNA for the CDR3 is TGTGCCAGCAGCGCGACTGATACCACTGAAGCTTTCTTT. It codes for CASSATDTTEAFF.

In regard to this clonotype: Since a much larger clone is just one base distant, this may be a read error. The chain is built from TRBV7-2 and TRBJ1-1; D not resolved. Trimming took 7 bases from V and 4 from J, leaving 10 bases between them. The CDR3 is 12 amino acids. The germline V gene encodes CDR1 SGHTA and CDR2 FQGNSA. The CDR3 loop reads CASTNEPTEAFF. As DNA, the CDR3 is TGTGCCAGCACGAATGAGCCCACTGAAGCTTTCTTT.

The V and J genes are TRBV19 and TRBJ1-4, with a possible D match to TRBD1 (5 bases). Germline V gene sequence: CDR1 LNHDA, CDR2 SQIVND (reference sequence). Trimming took off 9 bases at V and 4 bases at J, with 12 bases between the two ends. The CDR3 is 13 amino acids. In DNA, the CDR3 is TGTGCCAGCCGGGGACGGATTAATGAAAAACTGTTTTTT. Protein sequence: CASRGRINEKLFF.

The chain employs TRBV25-1 and TRBJ2-2, with D possibly matching TRBD2 (5 bases). This CDR3 contains 16 residues. Trimming stripped 6 bases from V and 4 bases from J, with 18 bases between. Germline V gene lookup returns CDR1 MGHDK and CDR2 SYGVNS. The CDR3 DNA is TGTGCCAGCAGCTTCGGGCAGGAGGCCGTCACCGGGGAGCTGTTTTTT. It encodes CASSFGQEAVTGELFF.

This clonotype was detected only a few times. This chain joins TRBV7-6 and TRBJ1-2; TRBD1 agrees at 8 bases. This CDR3 contains 15 residues. Germline loops: CDR1 SGHVS, CDR2 FNYEAQ. Germline trimming cut 5 bases from V and 4 bases from J; bases unmatched to any gene: 9. CDR3 loop: CASSAYPGGGYGYTF. CDR3 coding DNA: TGTGCCAGCAGCGCTTACCCAGGGGGCGGCTATGGCTACACCTTC.

This clonotype was seen more than once but under ten times. The CDR3 coding sequence is TGTGCCAGCCACAGAAACCTCGGGACAGGAGGTCATCAGCCCCAGCATTTT. Its protein is CASHRNLGTGGHQPQHF. V usage is TRBV19 and J usage is TRBJ1-5; TRBD1 aligns across 8 bases. The CDR3 covers 17 residues. V shed 9 bases and J 5 bases; nucleotides not matched to a gene: 18. Germline loops: CDR1 LNHDA, CDR2 SQIVND (reference sequence). Variable domain in full (rest from reference TRBV19 and TRBJ1-5): DGGITQSPKYLFRKEGQNVTLSCEQNLNHDAMYWYRQDPGQGLRLIYYSQIVNDFQKGDIAEGYSVSREKKESFPLTVTSAQKNPTAFYLCASHRNLGTGGHQPQHFGDGTRLSIL.

The genes are TRBV5-1 and TRBJ2-5; 8 nucleotides match TRBD2. Germline values: CDR1 SGHRS, CDR2 YFSETQ. This CDR3 comprises 16 residues. Unmatched junction bases numbered 12, after V lost 0 bases and J lost 8 bases. The CDR3 protein is CASSLAPGVRGGTQYF. The CDR3 bases are TGCGCCAGCAGCTTGGCCCCGGGAGTACGGGGGGGAACCCAGTACTTC.

This clonotype occurred a few times. The chain joins TRBV7-3 to TRBJ2-3; no clear D. The germline gives CDR1 SGHTA, CDR2 FQGTGA. The CDR3 has 13 residues. V lost 1 base and J lost 6, with 8 bases in between. DNA of the CDR3: TGTGCCAGCAGCTTAAGTCCGTCGGATACGCAGTATTTT. This translates into CASSLSPSDTQYF.

The genes are TRBV20-1 and TRBJ2-3; the match to TRBD2 covers 13 bases. The CDR3 is 15 amino acids. Germline assignment: CDR1 DFQATT and CDR2 SNEGSKA (reference sequence). V dropped 5 bases and J dropped 2; count of bases not matched to a gene: 4. The CDR3 sequence is CSAAGTSGVTDTQYF. In DNA, the CDR3 is TGCAGTGCTGCCGGGACTAGCGGGGTCACAGATACGCAGTATTTT.

The V call is TRBV5-4, the J call TRBJ1-2; 8 bases agree with TRBD1. Trimming removed 3 bases from V and 5 bases from J; junction bases left unmatched: 6. Looked up from germline, CDR1 is SGHNT and CDR2 is YYREEE (reference sequence). The CDR3 totals 14 residues. This chain's CDR3 is CASSSGQGRYGYTF. The CDR3 DNA follows: TGTGCCAGCAGCTCCGGACAGGGTCGTTATGGCTACACCTTC.

In the case of this clonotype: A much more abundant neighbour one base away suggests this may be a read error. The chain couples TRBV29-1 to TRBJ2-2; D tentatively reads TRBD1 or TRBD2 (5 bases each). The V gene lost 4 bases and the J gene lost 3 bases, with 12 bases spanning the gap. The CDR3 has 14 amino acids. Germline V lookup: CDR1 SQVTM, CDR2 ANQGSEA. DNA for the CDR3: TGCAGCGTTGGGACCGGGACCCACACCGGGGAGCTGTTTTTT. Its protein is CSVGTGTHTGELFF.

This clonotype was observed at least ten times. The rearrangement uses TRBV7-2 and TRBJ1-2; TRBD1 might be the D (5 bases). The germline V and J ends were trimmed by 7 bases and 7 bases, with 16 bases remaining between them. Germline CDR1 is SGHTA and CDR2 is FQGNSA. The CDR3 extends over 13 amino acids. CDR3 in amino acids: CASNLGRASGYTF. The CDR3 DNA reads TGTGCCAGCAATCTGGGCAGGGCTAGTGGCTACACCTTC. The full variable domain, its missing parts supplied by reference TRBV7-2 and TRBJ1-2, is GAGVSQSPSNKVTEKGKDVELRCDPISGHTALYWYRQSLGQGLEFLIYFQGNSAPDKSGLPSDRFSAERTGGSVSTLTIQRTQQEDSAVYLCASNLGRASGYTFGSGTRLTVV.

In this sample, this clonotype turned up a few times. The gene calls are TRBV10-3 and TRBJ2-7, with 9 nucleotides matching TRBD1. Germline V gives CDR1 ENHRY, CDR2 SYGVKD. The J segment lost 5 bases and the V segment lost 2 bases, leaving 7 bases of the junction unmatched. CDR3 length: 15 residues. Here the CDR3 reads CAISEGSGTGNEQYF. The CDR3 DNA reads TGTGCCATCAGTGAGGGGTCCGGGACAGGGAACGAGCAGTACTTC.

The CDR3, as DNA: TGCGCCAGCAGAAACAGGGGGCAATCCTACGAGCAGTACTTC. Its translation is CASRNRGQSYEQYF. The J gene is TRBJ2-7, the V gene TRBV5-1, with 9 bases that match TRBD1. This CDR3 region has 14 residues. The J segment lost 1 base and the V segment lost 5 bases, leaving 4 bases of the junction unmatched. Germline V lookup: CDR1 SGHRS, CDR2 YFSETQ. The full variable domain, rest sourced from reference TRBV5-1 and TRBJ2-7, is KAGVTQTPRYLIKTRGQQVTLSCSPISGHRSVSWYQQTPGQGLQFLFEYFSETQRNKGNFPGRFSGRQFSNSRSEMNVSTLELGDSALYLCASRNRGQSYEQYFGPGTRLTVT.

With respect to this clonotype: The germline gene is not matched at one end of the junction; a read error may be the cause. The chain links TRBV7-9 to TRBJ2-5; D remains ambiguous. Germline V gives CDR1 SEHNR, CDR2 FQNEAQ (reference sequence). The CDR3 contains 14 residues. CDR3 residues: CASSLNGYQGTQYF. CDR3 nucleotides: TGTGCCAGCAGCTTGAATGGGTACCAAGGGACCCAGTACTTC.

This clonotype has more than one count but fewer than ten. This chain links TRBV9 with TRBJ2-7, with 9 bases aligning to TRBD2. The V and J ends lost 4 bases and 4 bases, in that order; junction bases with no gene match: 9. The CDR3 is 15 amino acids. Germline loops: CDR1 SGDLS, CDR2 YYNGEE. In DNA form, the CDR3 reads TGTGCCAGCAGCCCCATCGGTAGCGGGAGATACGAGCAGTACTTC. Its protein is CASSPIGSGRYEQYF. Full variable domain (missing parts from reference TRBV9 and TRBJ2-7): DSGVTQTPKHLITATGQRVTLRCSPRSGDLSVYWYQQSLDQGLQFLIQYYNGEERAKGNILERFSAQQFPDLHSELNLSSLELGDSALYFCASSPIGSGRYEQYFGPGTRLTVT.

This chain links TRBV7-9 with TRBJ2-7; D is undetermined. Germline V gene data show CDR1 as SEHNR and CDR2 as FQNEAQ (reference sequence). This CDR3 is 12 amino acids long. V was trimmed by 1 base and J by 4 bases, leaving 5 bases between them. CDR3 in DNA: TGTGCCAGCAGCTTAGAAGAATACGAGCAGTACTTC. Translation gives CASSLEEYEQYF.

This clonotype was observed a single time. J is TRBJ1-6 and V is TRBV10-3; unclear D gene. This CDR3 comprises 19 residues. Trimming left V 0 bases short and J 0 bases short, with 15 bases between. CDR1 is ENHRY and CDR2 is SYGVKD in the germline V gene. The CDR3 sequence is CAISESGGPASSYNSPLHF. The DNA of the CDR3 is TGTGCCATCAGTGAGTCCGGAGGACCCGCAAGCTCCTATAATTCACCCCTCCACTTT.

This rearrangement joins TRBV15 to TRBJ1-2; D ambiguous. The germline V and J ends were trimmed by 3 bases and 5 bases, with 13 bases remaining between them. The CDR3 has 14 residues. CDR1 is LNHNV and CDR2 is YYDKDF in the germline V gene (reference sequence). The CDR3 DNA reads TGTGCCACCAGCAGTGCCGGGGTGGTGTATGGCTACACCTTC. Amino acids: CATSSAGVVYGYTF.

This clonotype was recorded only once. The chain has TRBV20-1 and TRBJ2-5, with TRBD2 matching over 12 bases. V was clipped by 3 bases and J by 5 bases; unmatched bases: 7. The CDR3 covers 15 residues. Germline V gene data show CDR1 as DFQATT and CDR2 as SNEGSKA (reference sequence). CDR3 nucleotide sequence: TGCAGTGCTAGTACGACTAGCGGGAGAAAGGAGACCCAGTACTTC. It translates to CSASTTSGRKETQYF.

The V gene is TRBV2, the J gene TRBJ1-4; TRBD1 matches 7 bases. After removal of 3 bases from V and 7 bases from J, the junction contained 5 bases not matched to a gene. CDR3 length equals 14 residues. CDR1 SNHLY and CDR2 FYNNEI come from the germline V gene. The DNA of the CDR3 is TGTGCCAGCAGTGATCCCGGGACAGTTGAAAAACTGTTTTTT. Residues: CASSDPGTVEKLFF. The complete variable domain, with remaining parts taken from reference TRBV2 and TRBJ1-4, reads EPEVTQTPSHQVTQMGQEVILRCVPISNHLYFYWYRQILGQKVEFLVSFYNNEISEKSEIFDDQFSVERPDGSNFTLKIRSTKLEDSAMYFCASSDPGTVEKLFFGSGTQLSVL.

This chain uses TRBV5-6 with TRBJ2-7; tentatively, D is TRBD1 or TRBD2 (5 bases each). Trimming shortened V by 3 bases and J by 9 bases, and 16 bases separated the two germline ends. The CDR3 loop spans 13 amino acids. In germline, CDR1 is SGHDT, CDR2 YYEEEE. The CDR3 loop reads CASSWDPLDTQYF. The CDR3 bases are TGTGCCAGCAGCTGGGACCCCCTCGACACGCAGTACTTC.

This chain links TRBV6-1 with TRBJ1-5; D might be TRBD1 (5 bases). Germline values: CDR1 MNHNS, CDR2 SASEGT. V was pared by 6 bases and J by 0 bases, with 15 bases between. There are 16 residues in the CDR3. This CDR3 reads CASSRDGGYSNQPQHF. In DNA, the CDR3 is TGTGCCAGCAGCCGGGACGGTGGTTATAGCAATCAGCCCCAGCATTTT.

The chain carries TRBV6-4 and TRBJ2-2; a possible D gene is TRBD2 (6 bases). This CDR3 region has 15 residues. Trimming removed 7 bases at V and 0 bases at J, with 12 bases between. Per the germline V gene, CDR1 is MRHNA and CDR2 is SNTAGT. CDR3: CASTFGTSNTGELFF. In nucleotides, the CDR3 is TGTGCCAGCACTTTCGGGACTTCGAACACCGGGGAGCTGTTTTTT.